This TCR beta chain was found in a study of cytomegalovirus exposure and HLA in healthy donors (dated by TCRdb to about 2017). In terms of the full investigation: In an earlier analysis of around 540 of the donors, about 270 Gb of sequence data and roughly 100 million unique TCR beta sequences from some 170 million T cells were reported. The study used immunosequencing to profile the T cell repertoires of under 700 subjects and linked those repertoires to cytomegalovirus serostatus. A later analysis re-examined previously published TCR beta repertoires from hundreds of donors and added high-resolution HLA genotyping to investigate patterns of TCR occurrence. Class I and class II HLA loci were covered by the typing at four-digit resolution. A later genetic analysis took genome-wide SNP genotypes for about 65% of the 666 donors and used that subset as a discovery cohort. Donor age, sex, ethnicity and CMV serostatus were compiled alongside the repertoire data. Among the roughly 370 genotyped donors, 75% to 90% belonged to the genetic ancestry cluster associated with self-reported Caucasian donors. In an earlier analysis of about 590 of the donors, high-throughput TCR beta sequencing was used to judge whether each TCR beta V gene segment behaved as functional or pseudogenic. Every repertoire in the discovery cohort had been generated on one and the same sequencing platform. Typing coverage varied by locus: about 629-630 donors for A, B, C, DRB1 and DQB1; roughly 500 for DQA1; 600 to 610 for DPA1; 400 to 480 for DPB1. In addition to the first cohort of several hundred subjects, a separate validation cohort of 120 different subjects was used. Several DR-DQ haplotypes were treated as single units for association and clustering because of strong linkage in the cohort. To predict cytomegalovirus infection status, the study brought together high-throughput TCR immunosequencing, statistical association of individual TCRs with disease status, and machine learning. On average, roughly 250,000 unique TCR beta nucleotide sequences were sequenced per donor among 300 to 500 genotyped donors of the cohort, with roughly 19% of those sequences being non-productive. Rather than using new phenotypic data, the later analysis identified candidate immune exposures from TCR beta sequences and from how often those sequences occurred across donors. The study aimed to test whether signatures of past pathogen exposure could be identified by cataloging public T cell receptors. An early release that covered some 640 HLA-typed donors contained approximately 300 gigabases of sequencing data and approximately 85 million unique TCR sequences.

After removal of 1 base from V and 1 base from J, the junction retains 7 bases not matched to a gene. Via the germline V gene, CDR1 is SGHVS and CDR2 FQNEAQ. Counted from cysteine to phenylalanine, this CDR3 has 19 amino acids. Only the CDR3 DNA is retained, 57 bases long and in frame from the first base. Overall results and qualifications from the work: Several of the top co-occurrence clusters appeared to be linked to parvovirus B19, influenza, CMV and Epstein-Barr virus, according to a later analysis. Most TCR sequences were seen in very few donors, while some public TCRs were found in many individuals. A further reported finding was that TCR beta sequences accurately predicted the HLA-A and HLA-B alleles for most subjects in the first cohort. At a false discovery rate of 0.05, a later analysis linked about 16,000 TCR beta sequences to specific HLA alleles. According to a later analysis, TCR association rates differed among HLA loci, with DRB1 alleles showing the most associated TCRs and HLA-C alleles showing the fewest. Because HLA typing was unavailable for some donors at each locus, only the typed subset was used in association tests. The earlier analysis of about 600 of the donors excluded over 15 rarely observed V segments, including chromosome 9 orphons, because counts were too low. An association between a missense DCLRE1C variant and V-gene and J-gene trimming of TCR beta chains was found in a later genetic analysis and replicated in an independent cohort. According to a later analysis, most CMV-associated TCR beta chains appeared to be HLA-restricted, and the HLA associations seemed to be driven largely by CMV exposure. Cytomegalovirus status was reported to be diagnosed by the classifier with high specificity and sensitivity in both the original and validation cohorts. In a later analysis, HLA-associated TCR beta chains were found to be more clonally expanded and to have lower generation probabilities than equally common non-associated chains. When HLA alleles, especially DR and DQ, strongly co-occurred, TCR associations were difficult to assign to individual alleles. Only TCR beta chains were sequenced in this cohort, and the absence of alpha or paired-chain data limited detectable features. The authors suggested that the approach could potentially be extended to other disease states and immunological phenotypes. A cluster of highly shared sequence variants was judged likely to represent a technical artifact of the sequencing pipeline. CMV serostatus was the only immune exposure information available for the cohort. Correlated functional status among segregating V segments might be attributable to linkage disequilibrium, but an unknown experimental factor could not be ruled out. An earlier analysis of some 560 of the donors showed that most TCR beta V segments appeared in productive rearrangements either about 90% or about 30% of the time, which broadly matched IMGT annotations. In vitro tests confirmed that a few of the cytomegalovirus-associated TCR beta chains recognize cytomegalovirus antigens. The study gave a list of about 150 TCR beta chains associated with cytomegalovirus. A later genetic analysis reported fewer N-insertions in productive TCRs among donors in an Asian-associated ancestry cluster than the roughly 720-donor mean. Sequencing depth was assumed to be roughly uniform across donors in the presence/absence analyses, though that assumption may not hold. The 87-base-pair reads could not distinguish some IMGT-functional V segments, including TRBV6-2 and TRBV6-3, so those segments were excluded.

The library was prepared using the immunoSEQ multiplex PCR assay. For the multiplex PCR, a mixture combining 60 forward primers for TCR Vbeta segments and 13 reverse primers for TCR Jbeta segments was used. The CDR3 region of rearranged TCR beta genes was amplified from genomic DNA by a multiplex PCR assay. The Illumina HiSeq System was used to sequence the amplified TCR beta libraries as 87-base-pair reads. On the study's bioinformatics: Across the 700 or so repertoires, a later analysis counted 60 million to 90 million unique TCR beta chains, some 11 million of which were shared by at least two donors. Raw reads were error-corrected and collapsed into unique sequences with a nearest-neighbor algorithm that merged closely related sequences to remove PCR and sequencing errors. To assign V, D and J gene segments, CDR3 sequences were aligned to IMGT reference sequences. Each retained sequence needed at least a six-nucleotide match to both a V gene segment and a J gene segment. Rearrangements were called productive when the CDR3 lacked stop codons and stayed in frame with V and J; all others were non-productive. Following IMGT convention, CDR3 was defined as the stretch from the second conserved V-encoded cysteine up to the conserved J-encoded phenylalanine. In an earlier analysis of roughly 610 of the donors, sequences lacking an unambiguous match to a single V gene segment were excluded. An earlier analysis of approximately 590 of the donors called V segments functional above 56.7% productive rearrangements and segregating when the between-donor standard deviation exceeded 5%. A statistical classification framework was built for diagnosing cytomegalovirus status from the catalog of TCR beta chain sequences. V and J gene assignment, in a later analysis, came from comparing TCR nucleotide sequences with IMGT/GENE-DB human TR gene sequences. The TCRdist pipeline was used in a later analysis to assign CDR3 sequences and most-parsimonious VDJ recombination scenarios. In a later analysis, each TCR beta chain was defined by its CDR3 amino acid sequence together with its V-gene family, and reads without a unique V-gene family were excluded. As a way to deal with suspected cross-contamination and a sequencing artifact, a later analysis dropped 450 to 600 nucleotide sequences that were highly shared and had low generation probability. A later analysis calculated a clonal expansion index for each public chain from normalized within-repertoire ranks of inferred template counts. A later analysis computed generation probabilities with a VDJ recombination model fitted to out-of-frame rearrangements, and checked the results against IGoR. Hypergeometric tests were used in a later analysis to score TCR-TCR, TCR-HLA and TCR-CMV co-occurrence, with a repertoire-size bias correction applied to the TCR pairs. In a later analysis, false discovery rates were estimated by permuting HLA or CMV assignments 20 times. In a later analysis, co-occurring TCRs were grouped using DBSCAN, with TCRdist sequence similarity added in when clustering inside HLA-allele-positive subsets. For co-occurrence clustering, repertoires with fewer than 30,000 or more than 120,000 public chains were excluded, along with about five repertoires with anomalous nucleotide sharing. The table comes from immuneACCESS by way of TCRdb, which keeps in-frame sequences with V and J called. Part of the clones is missing from these tables; in studies checked, under half for an unresolved V gene and the rest for unknown reasons. V and J calls and clone size are given by that table; D and trimming were obtained from the DNA. The sample yields 140,000 to 150,000 clones; approximately 80% were counted once. Around 4.1% of the sample comes from the top ten.

Concerning this clone itself: What antigen it recognizes has not been identified. Base qualities are not provided; no much larger clone lies one nucleotide away.

In total, about 650 healthy bone marrow donors made up the cohort. All cohort members were sampled while nominally healthy, although unrecorded immune exposures were likely present. The donor was CMV seronegative and belonged to the group of 350 or so seronegative cohort members. A peripheral blood sample was collected from each donor, and TCR beta sequencing was performed on peripheral blood mononuclear cells. Genomic DNA was extracted from the blood cell samples with the Qiagen DNeasy Blood Extraction Kit. The rearrangement joined TRBV7-8 to TRBJ2-2, with 12 middle bases fitting TRBD2. The sample comprised PBMCs. The receptor was derived from a man in his forties in good health and CMV-seronegative. CDR3 region: CASSLVPTSGGWNTGELFF. Here is the DNA: TGTGCCAGCAGCTTAGTCCCTACTAGCGGGGGGTGGAACACCGGGGAGCTGTTTTTT.